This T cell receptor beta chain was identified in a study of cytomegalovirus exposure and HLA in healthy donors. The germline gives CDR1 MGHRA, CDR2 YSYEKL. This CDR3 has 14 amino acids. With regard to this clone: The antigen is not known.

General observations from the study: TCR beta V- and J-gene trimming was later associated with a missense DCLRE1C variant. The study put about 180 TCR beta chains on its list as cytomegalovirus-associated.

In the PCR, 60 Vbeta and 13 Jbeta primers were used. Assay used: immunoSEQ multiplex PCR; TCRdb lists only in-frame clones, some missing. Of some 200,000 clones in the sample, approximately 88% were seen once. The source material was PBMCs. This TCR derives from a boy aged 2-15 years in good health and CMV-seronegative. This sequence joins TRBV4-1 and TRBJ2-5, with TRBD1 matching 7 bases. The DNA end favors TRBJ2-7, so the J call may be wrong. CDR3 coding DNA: TGCGCCAGCAGCCAAGGACAGGGCTCCTACGAGCAGTACTTC. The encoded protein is CASSQGQGSYEQYF.